This T cell receptor (beta chain) was documented in a study of T-cell reconstitution after alpha-beta-depleted transplantation in children. Regarding the study as a whole: One year post-transplant, T-cell counts and diversity were largely derived from T cells produced anew. Several hundred expanded graft clones reportedly gave rise to the alpha-beta T cells present about two months after transplant.

The germline V gene encodes CDR1 SQVTM and CDR2 ANQGSEA. Trimming shortened V by 6 bases and J by 6 bases, and 13 bases separated the two germline ends. The CDR3 extends over 12 amino acids. Researchers prepared the TCRbeta library using unique molecular identifiers, the study reports. TCRdb redid the calling of the PCR reads with MiXCR, one entry per CDR3 protein. In the table there are a few hundred thousand distinct CDR3 sequences, 27% of which are singletons. Concerning this clonotype: What it binds is not known.

The genes are TRBV29-1 and TRBJ2-3; D tentatively reads TRBD1 or TRBD2 (5 bases each). This receptor was taken from a boy less than two years old with Wiskott-Aldrich syndrome, due to receive a stem cell transplant. Sample: PBMCs, taken before TCRalphabeta/CD19-depleted stem cell transplant. CDR3 sequence reads: CSVAGAADTQYF. Written as DNA, the CDR3 is TGCAGCGTGGCCGGGGCCGCCGATACGCAGTATTTT.